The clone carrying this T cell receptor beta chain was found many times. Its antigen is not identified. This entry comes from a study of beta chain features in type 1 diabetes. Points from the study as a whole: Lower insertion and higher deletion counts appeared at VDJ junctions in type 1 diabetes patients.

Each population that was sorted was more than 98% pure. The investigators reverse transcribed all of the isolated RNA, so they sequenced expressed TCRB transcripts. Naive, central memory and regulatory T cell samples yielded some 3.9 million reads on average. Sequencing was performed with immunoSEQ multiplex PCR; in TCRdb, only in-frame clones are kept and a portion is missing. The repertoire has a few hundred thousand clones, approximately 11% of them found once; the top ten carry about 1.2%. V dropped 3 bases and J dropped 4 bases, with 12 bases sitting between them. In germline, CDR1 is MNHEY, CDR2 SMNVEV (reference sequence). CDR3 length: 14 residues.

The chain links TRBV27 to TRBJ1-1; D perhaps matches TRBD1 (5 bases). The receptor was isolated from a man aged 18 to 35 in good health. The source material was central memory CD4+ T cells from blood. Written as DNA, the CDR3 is TGTGCCAGCAGTTTCAGGGATAGGGGCACTGAAGCTTTCTTT. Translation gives CASSFRDRGTEAFF.